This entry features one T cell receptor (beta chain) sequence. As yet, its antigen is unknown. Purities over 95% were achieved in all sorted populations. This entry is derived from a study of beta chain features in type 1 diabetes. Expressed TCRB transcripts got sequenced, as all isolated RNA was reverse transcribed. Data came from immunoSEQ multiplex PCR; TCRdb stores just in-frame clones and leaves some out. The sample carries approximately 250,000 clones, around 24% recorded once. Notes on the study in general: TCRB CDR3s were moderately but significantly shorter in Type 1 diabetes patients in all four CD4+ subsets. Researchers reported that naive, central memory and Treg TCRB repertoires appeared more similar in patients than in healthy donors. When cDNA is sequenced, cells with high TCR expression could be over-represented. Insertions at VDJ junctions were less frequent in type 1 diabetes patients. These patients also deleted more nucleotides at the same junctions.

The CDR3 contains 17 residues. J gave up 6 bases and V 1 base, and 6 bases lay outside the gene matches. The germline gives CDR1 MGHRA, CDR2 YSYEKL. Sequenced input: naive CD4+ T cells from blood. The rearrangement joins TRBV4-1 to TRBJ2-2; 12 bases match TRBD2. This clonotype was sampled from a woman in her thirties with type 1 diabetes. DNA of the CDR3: TGCGCCAGCAGCCAAGGACTAGCGGGAGTGTTGGCCGGGGAGCTGTTTTTT. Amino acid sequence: CASSQGLAGVLAGELFF.